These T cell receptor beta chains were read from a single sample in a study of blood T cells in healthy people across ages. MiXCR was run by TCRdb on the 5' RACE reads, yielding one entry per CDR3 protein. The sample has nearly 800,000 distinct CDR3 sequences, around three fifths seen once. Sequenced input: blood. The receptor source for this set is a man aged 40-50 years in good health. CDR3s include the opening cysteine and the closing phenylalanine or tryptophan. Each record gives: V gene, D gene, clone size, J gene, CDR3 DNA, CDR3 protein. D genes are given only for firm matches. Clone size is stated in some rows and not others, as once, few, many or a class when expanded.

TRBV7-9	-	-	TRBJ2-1	TGTGCCAGCACCACCGGAGGCAATGAGCAGTTCTTC	CASTTGGNEQFF
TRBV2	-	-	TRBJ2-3	TGTGCCAGCAAAGGGGCCCTGGGGGCGGGGGCCCTTAGCACAGATACGCAGTATTTT	CASKGALGAGALSTDTQYF
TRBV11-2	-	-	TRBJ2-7	TGTGCCAGCAGCTTAGCGGCACGTGGCAGGCGAGCCTACGAGCAGTACTTC	CASSLAARGRRAYEQYF
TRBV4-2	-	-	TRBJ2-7	TGTGCCAGCAGCCAAGTGGGACTCGCGCCCAATGAGCAGTACTTC	CASSQVGLAPNEQYF
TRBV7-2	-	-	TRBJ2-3	TGTGCCAGCAGCCCGGACGGCGCTAGCACAGATACGCAGTATTTT	CASSPDGASTDTQYF
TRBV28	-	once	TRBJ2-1	TGTGCCAGCAGTTTCAGACGTCGAAGGCAGTTCTTC	CASSFRRRRQFF
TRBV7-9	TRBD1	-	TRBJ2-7	TGTGCCAGCAGTCCATTACAGGGGGCCTACGAGCAGTACTTC	CASSPLQGAYEQYF
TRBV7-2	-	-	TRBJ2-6	TGTGCCAGCAGCTTGAGTAGGGCCAGGACTGGGGCCAACGTCCTGACTTTC	CASSLSRARTGANVLTF
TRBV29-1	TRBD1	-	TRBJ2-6	TGCAGCGTTGTGGACAGGTCTGGGGCCAACGTCCTGACTTTC	CSVVDRSGANVLTF
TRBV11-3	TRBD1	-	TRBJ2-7	TGTGCCAGCAGGGGGACAGGGATCCACGAGCAGTACTTC	CASRGTGIHEQYF
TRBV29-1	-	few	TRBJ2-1	TGCAGCGTTGAACAGACGAGCTCCTACAATGAGCAGTTCTTC	CSVEQTSSYNEQFF
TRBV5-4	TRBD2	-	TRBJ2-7	TGTGCCAGCAGTCACGCCGGGACTAGCGGGGCCTACGAGCAGTACTTC	CASSHAGTSGAYEQYF
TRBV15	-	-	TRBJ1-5	TGTGCCACCAGCAGAGAGGACCTAACGGGGCAGCCCCAGCATTTT	CATSREDLTGQPQHF
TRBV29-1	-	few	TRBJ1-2	TGCAGCGTGTCGGGGGGGCTCCTCTCCTATGGCTACACCTTC	CSVSGGLLSYGYTF
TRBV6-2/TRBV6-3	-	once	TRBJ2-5	TGTGCCAGCAAGGGCGGCGGCCCGGTCCAAGAGACCCAGTACTTC	CASKGGGPVQETQYF
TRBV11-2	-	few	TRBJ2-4	TGTGCCAGCAGCCCAAGGGACGGGGGAAAAAACATTCAGTACTTC	CASSPRDGGKNIQYF
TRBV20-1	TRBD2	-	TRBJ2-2	TGCAGTGCTAGAGAAGGGACTAGCACCGGGGAGCTGTTTTTT	CSAREGTSTGELFF
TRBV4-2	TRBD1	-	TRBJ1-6	TGTGCCAGCAGCCAGGGACAGGGGGGGAGACCCCTCCACTTT	CASSQGQGGRPLHF
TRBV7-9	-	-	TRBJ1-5	TGTGCCAGCAGCTTAGTGGACAAAAATCAGCCCCAGCATTTT	CASSLVDKNQPQHF
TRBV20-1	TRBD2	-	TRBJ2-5	TGCAGTGCTAGGCCCCCGGGGGGGCGGGAGACCCAGTACTTC	CSARPPGGRETQYF
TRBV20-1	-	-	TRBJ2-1	TGCAGTGCTAATCGGGAGAGCTCCTACAATGAGCAGTTCTTC	CSANRESSYNEQFF
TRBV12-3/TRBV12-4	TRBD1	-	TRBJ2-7	TGTGCCAGCAGACTCTCCGGGACAGCGACCTACGAGCAGTACTTC	CASRLSGTATYEQYF
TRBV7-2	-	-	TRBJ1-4	TGTGCCAGCAGCGTTAACGCGGGGACTTCTTTGAAGGAAAAACTGTTTTTT	CASSVNAGTSLKEKLFF
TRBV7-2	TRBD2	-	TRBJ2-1	TGTGCCAGCAGCCCCCAGCGGGGCTACGAGCAGTTCTTC	CASSPQRGYEQFF
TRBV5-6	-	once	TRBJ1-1	TGTGCCAGCGGCCCGCGATCCCTGCCGAACACTGAAGCTTTCTTT	CASGPRSLPNTEAFF
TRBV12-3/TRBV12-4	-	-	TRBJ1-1	TGTGCCAGCAGTTTATCCTTGGGCGCTGAAGCTTTCTTT	CASSLSLGAEAFF
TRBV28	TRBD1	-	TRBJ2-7	TGTGCCAGCAGTCACGGGACAGGGATCTACGAGCAGTACTTC	CASSHGTGIYEQYF
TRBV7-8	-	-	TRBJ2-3	TGTGCCAGCAGCTTAGAAAGGGGTTACACAGATACGCAGTATTTT	CASSLERGYTDTQYF
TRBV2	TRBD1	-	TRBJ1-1	TGTGCCAGCAGGGCACCGGGACAGGAAGCTTTCTTT	CASRAPGQEAFF
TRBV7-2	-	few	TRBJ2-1	TGTGCCAGCAGCGGGGGACTGGACAATGAGCAGTTCTTC	CASSGGLDNEQFF
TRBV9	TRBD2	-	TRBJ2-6	TGTGCCAGCAGCTTCACTAGCGGGAGGGCGACGGGGGCCAACGTCCTGACTTTC	CASSFTSGRATGANVLTF
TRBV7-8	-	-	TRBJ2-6	TGTGCCAGCAGCTTAGCTGGCCGGGTTGGGGCCAACGTCCTGACTTTC	CASSLAGRVGANVLTF
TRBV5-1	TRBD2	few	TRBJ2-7	TGCGCCAGCAGCTTAAAACGCCCGGTACTCGTCGGGGGGACTAGCTCCTACGAGCAGTACTTC	CASSLKRPVLVGGTSSYEQYF
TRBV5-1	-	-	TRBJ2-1	TGCGTCAGCAGCTTGGGAGGGGGTCGAGACTCCTACAATGAGCAGTTCTTC	CVSSLGGGRDSYNEQFF
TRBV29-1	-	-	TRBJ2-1	TGCAGCGTTGTGGCGAAAGGGAACAATGAGCAGTTCTTC	CSVVAKGNNEQFF
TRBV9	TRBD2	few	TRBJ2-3	TGTGCCAGCAGGGGAACTAGCGGGGATGAGCAAGATACGCAGTATTTT	CASRGTSGDEQDTQYF
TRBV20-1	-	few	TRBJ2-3	TGCAGTGCTAGGTGGGGGGCTGCAGATACGCAGTATTTT	CSARWGAADTQYF
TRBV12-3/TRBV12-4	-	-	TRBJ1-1	TGTGCCAGCAGTTTGTGGGGCGCGGTTTTTAGCACTGAAGCTTTCTTT	CASSLWGAVFSTEAFF
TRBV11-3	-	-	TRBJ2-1	TGTGCCAGCAGCTTACCATCCAATTCCGTAAATAGGGGATCCCGCAATGAGCAGTTCTTC	CASSLPSNSVNRGSRNEQFF
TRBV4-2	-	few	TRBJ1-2	TGTGCCAGCAGCCAAGAGACTCAATCCACCGGCTACACCTTC	CASSQETQSTGYTF
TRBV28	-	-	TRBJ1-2	TGTGCCCACCAGGATCCCCCTAACTATGGCTACACCTTC	CAHQDPPNYGYTF
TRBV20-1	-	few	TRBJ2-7	TGCAGTGGCGCGGCGGGTGGCTACGAGCAGTACTTC	CSGAAGGYEQYF
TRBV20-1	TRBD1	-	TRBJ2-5	TGCAGTGCTGTCTCGGGACAGGGGGCGGGAGAGACCCAGTACTTC	CSAVSGQGAGETQYF
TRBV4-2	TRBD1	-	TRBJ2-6	TGTGCCAGCAGCCAAGGTATTAGGGGGCCAGGTTCTGGGGCCAACGTCCTGACTTTC	CASSQGIRGPGSGANVLTF
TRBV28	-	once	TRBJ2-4	TGTGCCAGCAGTTTTCGGCAGGCCGCCAAAAACATTCAGTACTTC	CASSFRQAAKNIQYF
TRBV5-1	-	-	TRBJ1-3	TGCGCCAGCAGCCCCCGGACGGACTTTCACTCTGGAAACACCATATATTTT	CASSPRTDFHSGNTIYF
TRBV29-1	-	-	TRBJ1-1	TGCAGCTCCTTGGTGAACACTGAAGCTTTCTTT	CSSLVNTEAFF
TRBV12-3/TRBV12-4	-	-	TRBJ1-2	TGTGCCAGCACCCCGGACAGCTATGGCTACACCTTC	CASTPDSYGYTF
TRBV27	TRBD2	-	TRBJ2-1	TGTGCCAGCAGTTACGGACTAGCGGGGGGAAATGAGCAGTTCTTC	CASSYGLAGGNEQFF
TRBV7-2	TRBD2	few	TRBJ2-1	TGTGCCAGCAGTTTTCCAGCGGGGTACAATGAGCAGTTCTTC	CASSFPAGYNEQFF
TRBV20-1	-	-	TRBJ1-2	TGCAGTGCTACGGGTACCGGGGGACACTATGGCTACACCTTC	CSATGTGGHYGYTF
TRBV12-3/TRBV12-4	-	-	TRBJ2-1	TGTGCCAGCACCGGGACTCGGGGAAAGTATGAGCAGTTCTTC	CASTGTRGKYEQFF
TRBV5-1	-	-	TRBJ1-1	TGCGCTATCTACGGAACACCATACCTAGGGTATCATCTCTCAGCTGAAGCTTTCTTT	CAIYGTPYLGYHLSAEAFF